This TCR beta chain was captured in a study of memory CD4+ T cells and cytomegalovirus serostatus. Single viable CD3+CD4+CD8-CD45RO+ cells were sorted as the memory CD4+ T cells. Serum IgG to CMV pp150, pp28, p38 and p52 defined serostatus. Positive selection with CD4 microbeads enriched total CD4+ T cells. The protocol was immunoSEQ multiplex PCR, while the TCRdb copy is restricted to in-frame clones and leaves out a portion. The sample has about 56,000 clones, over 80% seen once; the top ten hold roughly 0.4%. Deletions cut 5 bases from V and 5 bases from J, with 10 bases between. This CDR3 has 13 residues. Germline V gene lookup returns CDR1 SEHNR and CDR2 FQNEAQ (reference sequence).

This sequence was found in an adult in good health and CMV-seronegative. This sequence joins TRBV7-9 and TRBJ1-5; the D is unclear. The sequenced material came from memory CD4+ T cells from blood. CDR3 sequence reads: CASSQNRDQPQHF. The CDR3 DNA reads TGTGCCAGCAGCCAAAATCGGGATCAGCCCCAGCATTTT.